One sample yielded the 2 T cell receptor beta chains listed below, sequenced in a study of T cell repertoires in cytomegalovirus infection. TCRdb called the reads again in MiXCR, with one record for every CDR3 protein. The sample includes fewer than 400,000 distinct CDR3 sequences, roughly 20% seen only once; the top ten take approximately 8%. The source material was PBMCs. All receptors derive from a human donor in good health (CMV status not recorded). Some clones in this sample may be carry-over from other donors' samples.

V is TRBV19 and J is TRBJ1-4; TRBD1 might be the D (5 bases). CDR3 length: 14 amino acids. Trimming stripped 3 bases from V and 8 bases from J, with 13 bases between. Germline CDR1 reads LNHDA; CDR2 reads SQIVND (reference sequence). CDR3 sequence reads: CASSIRGRGEKLFF. The CDR3 coding sequence is TGTGCCAGTAGTATTCGGGGGAGAGGAGAAAAACTGTTTTTT.

The chain carries TRBV20-1 and TRBJ2-1; TRBD2 might be the D (6 bases). CDR1 is DFQATT and CDR2 is SNEGSKA in the germline V gene (reference sequence). This CDR3 region has 14 residues. V was trimmed by 0 bases and J by 7 bases, leaving 13 bases between them. The CDR3 DNA reads as TGCAGTGCTAGAGATTACGGAGGGCGGAATGAGCAGTTCTTC. It encodes CSARDYGGRNEQFF.